The subject of this entry is one T cell receptor (beta chain). Its antigen has not been determined. It has no much larger one-base neighbor in the sample; base qualities were not kept. From its cysteine to its phenylalanine, the CDR3 spans 13 amino acids. The read is trimmed to its CDR3 DNA, 39 bases read in frame from base 1. According to the germline V gene, CDR1 reads SGDLS and CDR2 reads YYNGEE. The trim is 0 bases for V and 8 bases for J, with a gap of 11 bases between the germline ends. The source of the sample is a study of blood T cell repertoires in COVID-19 (dated by TCRdb to the early 2020s). Background for the entire study: Collaborator samples came from the United States, Italy and Spain and covered acute and convalescent phases of COVID-19. The material from the prospective study consisted of cDNA or gDNA derived from T cells, B-cell-depleted T cells, or PBMCs. The dataset comprised deeply sampled blood TCRbeta repertoires from subjects exposed to, actively infected with, or recovered from COVID-19. The repertoires were released in a freely available public database intended as a resource for research on the immune response to SARS-CoV-2. The samples were drawn from the first 160 participants of the ongoing ImmuneRACE study and from about 1,200 subjects provided by 6 global collaborators. A de-identified subject ID, COVID-19 status, age in years and sex were almost always included in the sample metadata. Where available, HLA class I and class II types were taken from metadata supplied by the sample provider and were not determined by assay-based typing. General findings and caveats noted by the study authors: The amount of clinical and demographic metadata varied by source and participant and was provided uncurated.

TCRbeta CDR3 regions were amplified from genomic DNA using the immunoSEQ Assay, a bias-controlled multiplex PCR. The authors processed their data as follows. The number of nucleated cells in each sample was estimated from the amplification of reference gene primers within the assay. To quantify the absolute abundance of each unique TCRbeta CDR3 rearrangement, sequence reads were collapsed and filtered. For each sample, productive Simpson clonality was calculated as the square root of Simpson's diversity index over productive rearrangements. TCRdb limited this immuneACCESS table to in-frame rearrangements with V and J called. A share of clones is missing; checked studies link under half to unresolved V genes, and the rest is unexplained. V and J calls plus clone size are reproduced from that table; the DNA served to infer D and trimming. Within this sample are approximately 350,000 clones, with about 89% of them counted one time only. The ten biggest clones cover around 1.2% of the sample.

The collaborating institutions used their own protocols to collect whole blood in K2EDTA tubes. For TCRbeta analysis, collaborators shipped samples in one of three forms: frozen whole blood, isolated PBMCs, or DNA extracted from either of those sample types. Sequencing was performed on peripheral blood. The chain employs TRBV9 and TRBJ1-2; a tentative D call is TRBD1 (6 bases match). The receptor's source is a middle-aged man with acute or convalescent COVID-19. The CDR3 loop reads CASSVGRGRGYTF. The DNA is as follows: TGTGCCAGCAGCGTAGGCAGGGGCCGGGGCTACACCTTC. This CDR3, with the reference TRBV9 and TRBJ1-2 proteins standing in past its ends, gives the full variable domain DSGVTQTPKHLITATGQRVTLRCSPRSGDLSVYWYQQSLDQGLQFLIQYYNGEERAKGNILERFSAQQFPDLHSELNLSSLELGDSALYFCASSVGRGRGYTFGSGTRLTVV.